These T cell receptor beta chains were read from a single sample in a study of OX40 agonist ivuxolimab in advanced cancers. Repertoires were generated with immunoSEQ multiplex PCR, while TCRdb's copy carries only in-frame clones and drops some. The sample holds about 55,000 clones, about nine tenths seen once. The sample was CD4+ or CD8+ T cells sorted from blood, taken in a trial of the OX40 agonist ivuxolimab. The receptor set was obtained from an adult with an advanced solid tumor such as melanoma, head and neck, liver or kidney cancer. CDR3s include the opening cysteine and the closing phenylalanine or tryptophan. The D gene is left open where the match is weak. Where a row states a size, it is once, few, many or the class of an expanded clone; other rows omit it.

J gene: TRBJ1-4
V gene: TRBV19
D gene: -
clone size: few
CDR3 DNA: TGTGCCAGTATGCGGGTCGGAGAAAAACTGTTTTTT
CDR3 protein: CASMRVGEKLFF

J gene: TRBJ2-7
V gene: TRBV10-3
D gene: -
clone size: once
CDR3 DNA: TGTGCCATCAGCGCAACAGGGTTGGAGCAGTACTTC
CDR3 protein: CAISATGLEQYF

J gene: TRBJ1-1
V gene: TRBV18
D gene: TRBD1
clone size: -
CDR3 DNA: TGTGCCAGCTCACAACAACACAGGGGGCAAACGAATGAAGCTTTCTTT
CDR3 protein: CASSQQHRGQTNEAFF

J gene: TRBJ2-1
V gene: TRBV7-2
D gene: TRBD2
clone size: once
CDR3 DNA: TGTGCCAGCAGCTCAGGGACTAGCCGTGAGCAGTTCTTC
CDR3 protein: CASSSGTSREQFF

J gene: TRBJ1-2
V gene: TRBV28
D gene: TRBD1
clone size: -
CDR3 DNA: TGTGCCAGCAGACAGGGGAGATGGGGCTACACCTTC
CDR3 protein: CASRQGRWGYTF

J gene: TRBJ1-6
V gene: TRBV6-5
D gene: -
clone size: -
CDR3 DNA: TGTGCCAGCAGTTTCCAGAGTTCACCCCTCCACTTT
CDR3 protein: CASSFQSSPLHF

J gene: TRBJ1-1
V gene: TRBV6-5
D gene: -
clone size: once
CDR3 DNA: TGTGCCAGCAACCCCTCGGGGGAGAACACTGAAGCTTTCTTT
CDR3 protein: CASNPSGENTEAFF

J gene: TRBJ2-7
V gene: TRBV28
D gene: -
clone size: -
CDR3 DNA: TGTGCCAGCTCGGGTACCCCCTCCTACGAGCAGTACTTC
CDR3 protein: CASSGTPSYEQYF

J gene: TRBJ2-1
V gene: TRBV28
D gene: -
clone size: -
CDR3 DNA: TGTGCCAGCTTCTCTGGGGGGAGCTCCTACAATGAGCAGTTCTTC
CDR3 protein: CASFSGGSSYNEQFF

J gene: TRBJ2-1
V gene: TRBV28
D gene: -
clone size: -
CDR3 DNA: TGTGCCAGCAGCGAAAGGACTACATCCTACAATGAGCAGTTCTTC
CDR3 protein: CASSERTTSYNEQFF

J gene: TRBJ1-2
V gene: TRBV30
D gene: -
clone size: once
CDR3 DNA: TGTGCCTGGAGTGTACTGGACAACGGCTACACCTTC
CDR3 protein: CAWSVLDNGYTF

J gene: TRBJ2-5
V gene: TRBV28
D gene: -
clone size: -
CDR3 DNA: TGTGCCAGCAGTACCGGACGCCCCCAAGAGACCCAGTACTTC
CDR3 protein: CASSTGRPQETQYF

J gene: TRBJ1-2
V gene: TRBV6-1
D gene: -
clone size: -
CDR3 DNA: TGTGCCAGCAGTGATCGGGACTGGGGGGGCTACACCTTC
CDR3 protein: CASSDRDWGGYTF

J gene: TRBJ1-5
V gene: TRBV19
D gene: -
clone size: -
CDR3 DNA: TGTGCCAGTAGTATAGGAGGGAGGCCCCAGCATTTT
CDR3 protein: CASSIGGRPQHF

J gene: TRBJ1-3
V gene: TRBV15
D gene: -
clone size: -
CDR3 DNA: TGTGCCACCAGCGGACTTCCTGGGGGCTCTGGAAACACCATATATTTT
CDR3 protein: CATSGLPGGSGNTIYF

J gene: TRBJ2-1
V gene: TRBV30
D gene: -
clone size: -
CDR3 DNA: TGTGCCTGGAGTCCCCGGGTTATCAATGAGCAGTTCTTC
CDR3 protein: CAWSPRVINEQFF

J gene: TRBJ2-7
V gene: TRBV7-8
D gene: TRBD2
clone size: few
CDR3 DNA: TGTGCCAGCAGCTCCCGGTCTAGACTAGCGGGGCAGTACTTC
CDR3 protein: CASSSRSRLAGQYF

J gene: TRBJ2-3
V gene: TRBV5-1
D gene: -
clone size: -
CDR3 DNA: TGCGCCAGCAGCTTGGCCGGGACTGCCACAGATACGCAGTATTTT
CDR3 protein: CASSLAGTATDTQYF

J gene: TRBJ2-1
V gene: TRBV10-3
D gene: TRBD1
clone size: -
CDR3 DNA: TGTGCCATCAGTGGGGGACAGAGCCACAATGAGCAGTTCTTC
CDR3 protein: CAISGGQSHNEQFF

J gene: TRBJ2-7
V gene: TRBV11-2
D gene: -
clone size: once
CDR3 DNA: TGTGCCAGCAGATACGGGCAAAACGAGCAGTACTTC
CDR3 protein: CASRYGQNEQYF

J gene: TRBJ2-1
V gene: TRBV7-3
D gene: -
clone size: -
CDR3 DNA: TGTGCCAGCAGCTTGGGACCGGGGAAAATTTCCTACAATGAGCAGTTCTTC
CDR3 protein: CASSLGPGKISYNEQFF

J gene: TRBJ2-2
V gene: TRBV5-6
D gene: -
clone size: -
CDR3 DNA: TGTGCCAGCAGCTTGAGGCTGGCGGTTGGTCGGGAGCTGTTTTTT
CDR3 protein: CASSLRLAVGRELFF

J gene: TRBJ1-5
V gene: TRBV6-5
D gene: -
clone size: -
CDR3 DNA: TGTGCCAGCACTGGGATAGGTCAGCCCCAGCATTTT
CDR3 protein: CASTGIGQPQHF

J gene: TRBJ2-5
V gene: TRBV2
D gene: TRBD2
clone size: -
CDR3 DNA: TGTGCCAGCAGTGGGGCTCTAGCGGGTCTCCAAGAGACCCAGTACTTC
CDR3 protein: CASSGALAGLQETQYF

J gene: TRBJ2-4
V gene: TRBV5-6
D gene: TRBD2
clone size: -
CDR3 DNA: TGTGCCAGCAGCTTCAGGACTAGCGCATTTGTAGCCAAAAACATTCAGTACTTC
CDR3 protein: CASSFRTSAFVAKNIQYF

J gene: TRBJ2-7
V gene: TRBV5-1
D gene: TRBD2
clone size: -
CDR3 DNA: TGCGCCAGCAGCTCGAGCGGGATGACCTACGAGCAGTACTTC
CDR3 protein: CASSSSGMTYEQYF

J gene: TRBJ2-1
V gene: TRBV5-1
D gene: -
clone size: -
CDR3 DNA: TGCGCCAGCAGCTTAGATGGCAGAAGCTTAGGGTTTAATGAGCAGTTCTTC
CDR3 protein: CASSLDGRSLGFNEQFF

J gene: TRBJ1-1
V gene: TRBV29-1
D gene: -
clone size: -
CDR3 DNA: TGCAGCGTTGATTGGGAGTCCGCAGGGGCCTCCAACACTGAAGCTTTCTTT
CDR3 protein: CSVDWESAGASNTEAFF

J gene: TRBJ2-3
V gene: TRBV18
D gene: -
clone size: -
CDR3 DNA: TGTGCCAGCTCACCAAACGGATTGGCCTCAGATACGCAGTATTTT
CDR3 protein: CASSPNGLASDTQYF

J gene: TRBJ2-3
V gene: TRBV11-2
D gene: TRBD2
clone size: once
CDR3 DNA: TGTGCCAGCAGCCCGAGACTAGCGAGCACAGATACGCAGTATTTT
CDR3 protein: CASSPRLASTDTQYF

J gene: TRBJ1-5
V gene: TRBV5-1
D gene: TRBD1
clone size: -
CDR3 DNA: TGCGCCAGCAGCTTGGCGCCCCAGGGGGGTCCGGGTAGCAATCAGCCCCAGCATTTT
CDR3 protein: CASSLAPQGGPGSNQPQHF

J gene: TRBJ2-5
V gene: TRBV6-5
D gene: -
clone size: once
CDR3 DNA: TGTGCCAGCAGTTACTCTATAGGAGTAGAGACCCAGTACTTC
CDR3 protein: CASSYSIGVETQYF

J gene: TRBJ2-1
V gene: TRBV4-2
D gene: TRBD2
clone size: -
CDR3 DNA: TGTGCCAGCAGCCCGATCGAGGAGCGGGAGAGTGAGCAGTTCTTC
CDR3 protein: CASSPIEERESEQFF

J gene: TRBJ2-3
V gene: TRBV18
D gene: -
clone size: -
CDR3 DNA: TGTGCCAGCTCACCCCGAGGGGGTACTAGCGGCACAGATACGCAGTATTTT
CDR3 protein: CASSPRGGTSGTDTQYF

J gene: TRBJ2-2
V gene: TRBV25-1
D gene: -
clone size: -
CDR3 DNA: TGTGCCAGCAGTGAATGGTCAATAGGAGGCGTCGACACCGGGGAGCTGTTTTTT
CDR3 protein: CASSEWSIGGVDTGELFF

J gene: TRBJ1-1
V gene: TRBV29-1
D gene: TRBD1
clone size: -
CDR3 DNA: TGCAGCGGCGGGACAGGGAACACTGAAGCTTTCTTT
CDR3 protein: CSGGTGNTEAFF

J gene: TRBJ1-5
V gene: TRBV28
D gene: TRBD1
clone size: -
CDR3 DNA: TGTGCCAGCAGTTCCAGGGGGCCTCAGCCCCAGCATTTT
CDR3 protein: CASSSRGPQPQHF

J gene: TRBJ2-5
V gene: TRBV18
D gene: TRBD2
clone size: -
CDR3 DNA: TGTGCCAGCTCCCAATCCAGGACTAGCGGAGAGACCCAGTACTTC
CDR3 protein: CASSQSRTSGETQYF

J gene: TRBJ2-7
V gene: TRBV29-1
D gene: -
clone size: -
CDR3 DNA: TGCAGCGTGTCAGGGGTCGGCGAGCAGTACTTC
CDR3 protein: CSVSGVGEQYF

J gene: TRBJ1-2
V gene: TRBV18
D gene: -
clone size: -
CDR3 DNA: TGTGCCAGCTCACCAACAGGCGTCACTAACTATGGCTACACCTTC
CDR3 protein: CASSPTGVTNYGYTF

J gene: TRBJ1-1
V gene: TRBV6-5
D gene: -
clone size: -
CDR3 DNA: TGTGCCAGCAGTTACTCGGGGAGGACAGCTCAAGAGTTCTTT
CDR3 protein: CASSYSGRTAQEFF

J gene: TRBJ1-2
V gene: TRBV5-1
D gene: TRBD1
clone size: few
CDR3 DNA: TGCGCCAGCAGCCGCGACAGGGGCTATGGCTACACCTTC
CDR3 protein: CASSRDRGYGYTF

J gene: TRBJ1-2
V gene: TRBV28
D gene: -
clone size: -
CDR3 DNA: TGTGCCAGCAGCTTGGTTTGGGGACGAGAGGGCTACACCTTC
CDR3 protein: CASSLVWGREGYTF

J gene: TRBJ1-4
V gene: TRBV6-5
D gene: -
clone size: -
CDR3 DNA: TGTGCCAGCAGTTCAGCCTGGGACAACGGGGGGGAAAAACTGTTTTTT
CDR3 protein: CASSSAWDNGGEKLFF

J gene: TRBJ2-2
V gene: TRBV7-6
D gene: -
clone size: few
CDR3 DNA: TGTGCCAGCAGCTTAGACCACGGGGAGCTGTTTTTT
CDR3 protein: CASSLDHGELFF

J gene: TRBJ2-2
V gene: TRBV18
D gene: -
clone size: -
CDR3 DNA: TGTGCCAGCTCACCGGGCAACAGGGCCTATGGCACCGGGGAGCTGTTTTTT
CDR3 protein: CASSPGNRAYGTGELFF

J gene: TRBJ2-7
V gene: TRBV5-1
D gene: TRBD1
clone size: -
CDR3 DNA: TGCGCCAGCAGCTTGGGCGGGGGACAGGGCCCCTACGAGCAGTACTTC
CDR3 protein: CASSLGGGQGPYEQYF

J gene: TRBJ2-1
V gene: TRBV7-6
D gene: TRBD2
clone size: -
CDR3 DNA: TGTGCCAGCAGCGAAAGGCCGGGACTAGCGGGAGGGCACAATGAGCAGTTCTTC
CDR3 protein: CASSERPGLAGGHNEQFF

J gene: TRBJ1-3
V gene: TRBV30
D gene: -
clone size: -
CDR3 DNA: TGTGCCTGGAGTATCAGGGAAGGAAACACCATATATTTT
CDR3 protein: CAWSIREGNTIYF

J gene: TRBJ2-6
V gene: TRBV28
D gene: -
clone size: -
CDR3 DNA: TGTGCCAGCAGTCCCCCCGGGACTGGGGCCAACGTCCTGACTTTC
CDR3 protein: CASSPPGTGANVLTF

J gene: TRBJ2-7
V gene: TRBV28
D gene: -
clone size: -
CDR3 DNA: TGTGCCAGCAGTTCCGGACAGACCTACGAGCAGTACTTC
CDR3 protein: CASSSGQTYEQYF

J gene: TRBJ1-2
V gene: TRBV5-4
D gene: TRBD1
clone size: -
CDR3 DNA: TGTGCCAGCAGCTGGGGGACAGGTGAAAACTATGGCTACACCTTC
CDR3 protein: CASSWGTGENYGYTF

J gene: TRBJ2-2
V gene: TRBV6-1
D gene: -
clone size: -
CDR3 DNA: TGTGCCAGCTTTCCCCGAAACACCGGGGAGCTGTTTTTT
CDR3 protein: CASFPRNTGELFF

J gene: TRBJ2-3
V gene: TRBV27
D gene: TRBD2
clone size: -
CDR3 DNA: TGTGCCACCAAGCCAGCGGGAGACTTCACAGATACGCAGTATTTT
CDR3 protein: CATKPAGDFTDTQYF

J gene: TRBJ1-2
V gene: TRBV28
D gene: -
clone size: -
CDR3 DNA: TGTGTCAGCAGTTTACTGGGCCAGGGCGGAGGCTACACCTTC
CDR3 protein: CVSSLLGQGGGYTF